This T cell receptor (beta chain) is drawn from a study of blood T cells in healthy people across ages. CDR1 and CDR2 (germline): SGHNT, YENEEA. V was clipped by 5 bases and J by 5 bases; unmatched bases: 6. The CDR3 extends over 14 amino acids. A sample-barcoded 5' primer and a J-beta primer mix were used in a second PCR of roughly 7 to 12 cycles. One entry per CDR3 protein, called by TCRdb with MiXCR from the 5' RACE reads. Among just over 800,000 distinct CDR3 sequences listed, 55% to 65% were seen once. V gene TRBV11-3 combines with J gene TRBJ2-5; TRBD1 agrees at 9 bases. The clonotype originates from a man aged 25-45 years in good health. Sequencing used blood. CDR3 protein: CASSPRDRAETQYF. The CDR3 DNA reads TGTGCCAGCAGCCCCCGGGACAGGGCGGAGACCCAGTACTTC.